Shown below are 25 T cell receptor beta chains from a single sample sequenced in a study of T cell responses to AZD1222 COVID-19 vaccine. The protocol was immunoSEQ multiplex PCR, while the TCRdb copy is restricted to in-frame clones and leaves out a portion. The data show under 200,000 clones, with roughly 94% seen just once and 1% to 1.5% held by the top ten. This sample comprised peripheral blood, obtained 28 days after the second AZD1222 dose. The receptors stem from an adult who received the AZD1222 COVID-19 vaccine.

The CDR3 DNA reads as TGTGCCAGTAGTAACCGAGTTGGACTAGCGGGATCAGATACGCAGTATTTT. Its protein product is CASSNRVGLAGSDTQYF. The chain is built from TRBV19 and TRBJ2-3; 12 nucleotides agree with TRBD2. Trimming at V came to 4 bases and at J to 4 bases, leaving 9 bases not matched to a gene. Germline CDR1 LNHDA, CDR2 SQIVND (reference sequence). The CDR3 loop spans 17 amino acids.

V is TRBV7-2 and J is TRBJ2-4; D remains ambiguous. The germline V gene encodes CDR1 SGHTA and CDR2 FQGNSA. The CDR3 consists of 14 residues. V lost 5 bases to trimming and J lost 8 bases, with 16 bases between them. CDR3 region: CASSPRPKIDIQYF. The CDR3 DNA reads TGTGCCAGCAGCCCCCGGCCAAAGATAGACATTCAGTACTTC.

The chain employs TRBV6-5 and TRBJ1-3, with 7 bases lining up with TRBD1. Per germline, CDR1 MNHEY and CDR2 SVGAGI. The CDR3 totals 15 residues. The trim removed 6 bases at V and 10 bases at J, leaving 15 bases unmatched. The CDR3 is CASRVDTRRQGTIYF. The CDR3 DNA follows: TGTGCCAGCAGAGTCGATACTAGAAGACAGGGAACCATATATTTT.

This chain joins TRBV4-1 and TRBJ2-7, with D maybe TRBD1 (6 bases). V was shortened by 0 bases and J by 6 bases, with 18 bases between the two germline ends. The CDR3 spans 16 residues. In germline, CDR1 is MGHRA, CDR2 YSYEKL. This CDR3 reads CASSQEIAGEKGEQYF. Written as DNA, the CDR3 is TGCGCCAGCAGCCAAGAGATCGCAGGGGAGAAAGGCGAGCAGTACTTC.

The rearrangement uses TRBV4-3 and TRBJ2-2; D might be TRBD1 (7 bases). The V end lost 0 bases, the J end lost 4 bases, and 15 bases lay between the germline ends. This CDR3 is 17 amino acids long. Germline V gives CDR1 LGHNA, CDR2 YSLEER. The CDR3 protein is CASSQESGQGGTGELFF. The DNA of the CDR3 is TGCGCCAGCAGCCAAGAATCGGGCCAGGGGGGCACCGGGGAGCTGTTTTTT.

The V call is TRBV19, the J call TRBJ1-1; no clear D gene. V was clipped by 2 bases and J by 5 bases, with 6 bases between them. This CDR3 spans 12 amino acids. Germline V gene lookup returns CDR1 LNHDA and CDR2 SQIVND (reference sequence). The CDR3 DNA reads TGTGCCAGTAGTATAACCCCAACTGAAGCTTTCTTT. Protein product: CASSITPTEAFF.

The genes are TRBV2 and TRBJ2-7; D possibly corresponds to TRBD1 (6 bases). The CDR3 totals 17 residues. The V gene's germline CDR1 is SNHLY and CDR2 FYNNEI. V was clipped by 6 bases and J by 7 bases, with 28 bases between them. CDR3 nucleotides: TGTGCCAGCAGCCAATCGGAGTCGGTCCAGGGGTCACGGGAGCAGTACTTC. This encodes CASSQSESVQGSREQYF.

The chain links TRBV5-1 to TRBJ1-2; D not resolved. CDR1 and CDR2 from the germline V gene are SGHRS and YFSETQ. V lost 6 bases and J 1 base, leaving 10 bases between the germline ends. CDR3 length: 13 amino acids. The CDR3 is CASKVGSNYGYTF. CDR3 DNA sequence: TGCGCCAGCAAGGTGGGGAGTAACTATGGCTACACCTTC. The full variable domain, in which reference TRBV5-1 and TRBJ1-2 provide the parts outside the CDR3, is KAGVTQTPRYLIKTRGQQVTLSCSPISGHRSVSWYQQTPGQGLQFLFEYFSETQRNKGNFPGRFSGRQFSNSRSEMNVSTLELGDSALYLCASKVGSNYGYTFGSGTRLTVV.

The chain joins TRBV28 to TRBJ1-2, with D possibly being TRBD1 (6 bases). CDR1 and CDR2 from the germline V gene are MDHEN and SYDVKM. Trimming pared 4 bases from V and 3 bases from J, leaving 18 bases between. This CDR3 is 16 amino acids long. The CDR3 protein is CASSSLGGEVDYGYTF. The CDR3 nucleotides read TGTGCCAGCAGTTCCCTAGGGGGGGAAGTGGACTATGGCTACACCTTC.

The CDR3 coding sequence is TGTGCCTGGACCAAGGGGGAGGCCTATGGCTACACCTTC. Translated: CAWTKGEAYGYTF. V usage is TRBV30 and J usage is TRBJ1-2; D is perhaps TRBD1 (6 bases). Germline V gene lookup returns CDR1 GTSNPN and CDR2 SVGIG (reference sequence). V lost 4 bases and J lost 4, with 13 bases in between. This CDR3 has 13 amino acids.

This sequence joins TRBV7-9 and TRBJ1-1; D gene uncertain. The V gene's germline CDR1 is SEHNR and CDR2 FQNEAQ (reference sequence). The CDR3 is made up of 12 amino acids. The V end lost 3 bases, the J end lost 11 bases, and 13 bases lay between the germline ends. The CDR3 sequence: CASSFPSNPAFF. In nucleotides, the CDR3 is TGTGCCAGCAGCTTCCCCAGCAATCCGGCTTTCTTT.

V is TRBV27 and J is TRBJ1-1; D gene uncertain. Germline V gene sequence: CDR1 MNHEY, CDR2 SMNVEV (reference sequence). The germline V and J ends were trimmed by 3 bases and 0 bases, with 8 bases remaining between them. This CDR3 has 14 residues. The CDR3: CASSLRQMNTEAFF. In DNA form, the CDR3 reads TGTGCCAGCAGTTTGAGGCAGATGAACACTGAAGCTTTCTTT.

This chain uses TRBV5-1 with TRBJ2-7; D is possibly TRBD1 (5 bases). Germline V CDR1 and CDR2: SGHRS, YFSETQ. The CDR3 consists of 14 residues. Trimming took 1 base from V and 1 from J, leaving 9 bases between them. The CDR3 region has the DNA TGCGCCAGCAGCTTGCAGGGTCCATCCTACGAGCAGTACTTC. Translation: CASSLQGPSYEQYF.

The chain is built from TRBV28 and TRBJ1-4; D call uncertain. The V gene lost 2 bases and the J gene lost 3 bases, with 7 bases spanning the gap. Germline V lookup: CDR1 MDHEN, CDR2 SYDVKM. The CDR3 is 14 residues long. The CDR3 region is CASSLGAANEKLFF. The CDR3 DNA reads TGTGCCAGCAGTTTAGGAGCGGCTAATGAAAAACTGTTTTTT.

The chain recombines TRBV6-6 with TRBJ1-1, with D perhaps matching TRBD1 (5 bases). Germline V gene data show CDR1 as MNHNY and CDR2 as SVGAGI (reference sequence). Deletions cut 3 bases from V and 8 bases from J, with 16 bases between. This CDR3 comprises 14 residues. CDR3 sequence reads: CASSYPNRDWEAFF. In DNA, the CDR3 is TGTGCCAGCAGTTATCCTAATAGGGACTGGGAAGCTTTCTTT.

This chain links TRBV5-4 with TRBJ2-1, with unresolved D. The CDR3 runs 12 residues. V gave up 4 bases and J gave up 5 bases, with 7 bases separating them. CDR1 and CDR2 from the germline V gene are SGHNT and YYREEE (reference sequence). The DNA of the CDR3 is TGTGCCAGCAGCCTTCTCGACAATGAGCAGTTCTTC. Protein: CASSLLDNEQFF.

In this sample, this clone turned up once. J is TRBJ1-1 and V is TRBV7-3; no clear D gene. Germline V CDR1 and CDR2: SGHTA, FQGTGA. V shed 5 bases and J shed 1 base, with 8 bases lying between them. This CDR3 region has 13 residues. This CDR3 reads CASSQYTNTEAFF. The CDR3 region has the DNA TGTGCCAGCAGCCAATATACGAACACTGAAGCTTTCTTT.

The chain couples TRBV7-9 to TRBJ1-2; the D is unclear. V gave up 2 bases and J gave up 5 bases, with 9 bases separating them. Germline values: CDR1 SEHNR, CDR2 FQNEAQ (reference sequence). The CDR3 runs to 13 residues. The CDR3 bases are TGTGCCAGCAGCTTATTGGGAGGTTATGGCTACACCTTC. It is translated as CASSLLGGYGYTF.

For the CDR3, the DNA is TGTGCCAGCAGCTCGGCCAGGGGGCCGGGGAATGAAAAACTGTTTTTT. Translation gives CASSSARGPGNEKLFF. The J gene is TRBJ1-4, the V gene TRBV9; 8 nucleotides agree with TRBD1. This CDR3 region has 16 residues. The V and J ends lost 4 bases and 5 bases, in that order; junction bases with no gene match: 10. Germline V lookup: CDR1 SGDLS, CDR2 YYNGEE.

This chain joins TRBV7-8 and TRBJ1-2, with a weak D call TRBD1 (6 bases). V was cut by 5 bases and J by 4 bases, with 20 bases left in between. The germline gives CDR1 SGHVS, CDR2 FQNEAQ. CDR3 length: 16 residues. The CDR3 protein is CASSPQPEQGIYGYTF. Written as DNA, the CDR3 is TGTGCCAGCAGCCCACAACCGGAGCAGGGGATCTATGGCTACACCTTC.

The chain uses TRBV6-4 and TRBJ1-1; 8 bases align to TRBD1. This CDR3 spans 14 amino acids. V was pared by 7 bases and J by 2 bases, with 6 bases of the junction left unmatched. The germline V gene has CDR1 MRHNA and CDR2 SNTAGT. CDR3 sequence: CASKSGGENTEAFF. The CDR3 bases are TGTGCCAGCAAGTCAGGGGGCGAAAACACTGAAGCTTTCTTT.

The genes are TRBV4-1 and TRBJ2-1; 8 positions agree with TRBD1. This CDR3 is built from 17 residues. The J segment lost 7 bases and the V segment lost 3 bases, leaving 14 bases of the junction unmatched. Germline CDR1 MGHRA, CDR2 YSYEKL. CDR3 amino acids: CASSHLSTGGSGNEQFF. DNA of the CDR3: TGCGCCAGCAGCCACCTCTCAACAGGGGGGTCGGGGAATGAGCAGTTCTTC.

This chain uses TRBV5-1 with TRBJ1-3; 11 bases agree with TRBD1. Germline loops: CDR1 SGHRS, CDR2 YFSETQ. CDR3 length: 16 amino acids. V was pared by 4 bases and J by 3 bases, with 6 bases of the junction left unmatched. The CDR3 here is CASSQGTGGVGNTIYF. DNA of the CDR3: TGCGCCAGCAGCCAAGGGACAGGGGGAGTTGGAAACACCATATATTTT.

The V and J genes are TRBV7-9 and TRBJ2-7; TRBD2 matches 12 bases. The CDR3 is made up of 15 amino acids. Per germline, CDR1 SEHNR and CDR2 FQNEAQ (reference sequence). The trim removed 4 bases at V and 5 bases at J, leaving 6 bases unmatched. This CDR3 is CASSSWTSGTHEQYF. The CDR3 DNA reads TGTGCCAGCAGCTCGTGGACTAGCGGGACCCACGAGCAGTACTTC.

This rearrangement joins TRBV6-2 or TRBV6-3 to TRBJ1-1; the match to TRBD1 covers 7 bases. CDR1 and CDR2 (germline): MNHEY, SVGEGT. This CDR3 is built from 14 residues. Trimming cost V 2 bases and J 4 bases; bases outside gene matches: 4. This chain's CDR3 is CASSYPQGVTEAFF. The CDR3 DNA sequence: TGTGCCAGCAGTTACCCCCAGGGGGTCACTGAAGCTTTCTTT.